This paragraph reports one TCR beta chain. Antigen specificity is unknown. This may stem from a read error, because a much larger clone lies one nucleotide away. A J-beta primer mix and a sample-barcoded 5' primer were used in a second PCR of roughly 6 to 11 cycles. With 12 random nucleotides, a template-switch adaptor tagged each individual cDNA molecule. All samples yielded 2.5 million or more CDR3-containing paired-end reads. Using its own MiXCR run on the 5' RACE reads, TCRdb lists one record per CDR3 protein. The sample holds about 400,000 distinct CDR3 sequences, about half seen once. The entry originates in a study of blood T cells in healthy people across ages. Study-wide findings and caveats: The authors considered diversity estimates from one million T cells to be underestimates. As age increased, TCR beta diversity per million T cells fell in a roughly linear fashion.

Germline CDR1 and CDR2: SGHRS and YFSETQ. CDR3 length equals 14 residues. Trimming removed 0 bases from V and 7 bases from J, with 14 bases in between. This TCR was sampled from a man aged 60 to 75 in good health. The rearrangement links TRBV5-1 to TRBJ2-7; D call uncertain. Material for sequencing was blood. As DNA, the CDR3 is TGCGCCAGCAGCTTGGCGGCACAGTTGGATGAGCAGTACTTC. Translating gives CASSLAAQLDEQYF.